The T cell receptor (beta chain) described here comes from a study of technical replicates of blood from a few donors. This CDR3 is built from 14 residues. Germline CDR1 and CDR2: SGDLS and YYNGEE. Trimming removed 0 bases from V and 1 base from J, with 5 bases in between. Regarding this clone: This sample includes further DNA sequences coding for the same CDR3.

Assay: immunoSEQ multiplex PCR; the TCRdb copy retains only in-frame clones and omits some. Altogether about 76,000 clones are present, about 96% being singletons, with the ten largest covering roughly 0.21%. The chain joins TRBV9 to TRBJ1-5; D call uncertain. The sample comprised T cells isolated from PBMCs. This clonotype originated in a human donor in good health. CDR3 DNA sequence: TGTGCCAGCAGCGTAGGGCAAAGCAATCAGCCCCAGCATTTT. Residues: CASSVGQSNQPQHF.